The 4 T cell receptor beta chains presented below share a single source sample, sequenced in a study of control samples from healthy donors and cancer patients. Profiled with immunoSEQ multiplex PCR; TCRdb holds only in-frame clones, not every one. The sample holds over 150,000 clones, 90% to 95% seen once. The sample was blood. The receptors here all came from a young woman in good health.

This sequence joins TRBV4-3 and TRBJ1-2; TRBD1 might be the D (6 bases). Germline values: CDR1 LGHNA, CDR2 YSLEER. This CDR3 has 13 residues. V lost 0 bases to trimming and J lost 13 bases, with 15 bases between them. The CDR3 sequence is CASSQDSRGFGTF. The CDR3 DNA reads as TGCGCCAGCAGCCAAGATTCCAGGGGATTTGGCACCTTC.

For this clone: Sequence at one end of the junction differs from germline and may be a read error. This sample also contains other DNA sequences that code for the same CDR3. This CDR3 reads CASSYSRWNTGELFF. The CDR3 DNA follows: TGTGCCAGCAGCTACTCGAGGTGGAACACCGGGGAGCTGTTTTTT. The chain has TRBV6-5 and TRBJ2-2; D is undetermined. The CDR3 is 15 residues long. The germline V gene has CDR1 MNHEY and CDR2 SVGAGI.

The V gene is TRBV11-1, the J gene TRBJ2-2, with D uncertain. Germline-derived CDR1 and CDR2 are SGHAT and FQDESV (reference sequence). This CDR3 has 13 residues. V was shortened by 4 bases and J by 7 bases, with 10 bases between the two germline ends. The CDR3 DNA reads as TGTGCCAGCAGCTCTATTAGGGACGGGGAGCTGTTTTTT. It encodes CASSSIRDGELFF.

The V call is TRBV11-3, the J call TRBJ1-1; D is ambiguous. The CDR3 consists of 17 residues. Deletions cut 6 bases from V and 1 base from J, with 21 bases between. Germline-derived CDR1 and CDR2 are SGHNT and YENEEA. The CDR3 region is CASRTLGGLIGNTEAFF. The CDR3 DNA is TGTGCCAGCAGAACCCTGGGAGGGTTGATTGGGAACACTGAAGCTTTCTTT.